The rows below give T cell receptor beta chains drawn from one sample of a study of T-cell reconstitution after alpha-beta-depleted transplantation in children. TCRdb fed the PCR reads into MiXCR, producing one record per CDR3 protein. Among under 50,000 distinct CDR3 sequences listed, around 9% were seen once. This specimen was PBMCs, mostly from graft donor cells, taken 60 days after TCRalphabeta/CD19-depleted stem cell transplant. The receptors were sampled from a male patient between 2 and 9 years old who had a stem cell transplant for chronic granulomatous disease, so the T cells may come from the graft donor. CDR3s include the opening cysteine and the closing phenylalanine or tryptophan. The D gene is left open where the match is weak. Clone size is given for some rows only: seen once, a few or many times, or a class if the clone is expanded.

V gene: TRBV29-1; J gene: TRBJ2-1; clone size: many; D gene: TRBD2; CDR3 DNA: TGCAGCGTGGAACGCATTGAGCTGACTAGCGGGAGCTGGGTCCGCTCCTACAATGAGCAGTTCTTC; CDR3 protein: CSVERIELTSGSWVRSYNEQFF
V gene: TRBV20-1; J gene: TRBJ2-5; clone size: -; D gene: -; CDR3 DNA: TGCAGTGCTACCCTTTCGGGCCAAGAGACCCAGTACTTC; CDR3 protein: CSATLSGQETQYF
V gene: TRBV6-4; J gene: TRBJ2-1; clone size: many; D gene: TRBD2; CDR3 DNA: TGTGCCAGCAGTGACTCGACTAGCGGGAGCGGTGAGCAGTTCTTC; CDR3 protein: CASSDSTSGSGEQFF
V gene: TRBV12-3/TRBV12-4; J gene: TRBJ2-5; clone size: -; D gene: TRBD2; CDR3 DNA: TGTGCCAGCAGTTCGCGGACTAGCGGGAGAGGGAGGGGAGAGACCCAGTACTTC; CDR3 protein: CASSSRTSGRGRGETQYF
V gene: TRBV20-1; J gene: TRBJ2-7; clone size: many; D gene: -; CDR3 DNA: TGCAGTGCTACGGCAGACGGTTCCTACGAGCAGTACTTC; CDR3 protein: CSATADGSYEQYF
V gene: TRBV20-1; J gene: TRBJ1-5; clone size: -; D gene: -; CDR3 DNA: TGCAGTGCTAGGGGGGGTCGGGGACCCAAAATTCAGCCCCAGCATTTT; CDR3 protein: CSARGGRGPKIQPQHF
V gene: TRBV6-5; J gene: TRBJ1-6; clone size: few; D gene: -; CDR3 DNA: TGTGCCAGCAGTTACGGATTGGGGTCGCCTAATTCACCCCTCCACTTT; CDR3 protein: CASSYGLGSPNSPLHF
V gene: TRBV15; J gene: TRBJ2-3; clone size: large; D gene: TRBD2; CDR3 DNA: TGTGCCACCAGCCCTGAAACTCTAGCGGGAGGGCCTAGGGATACGCAGTATTTT; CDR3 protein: CATSPETLAGGPRDTQYF
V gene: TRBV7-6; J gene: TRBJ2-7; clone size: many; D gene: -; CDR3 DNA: TGTGCCAGCAGCTTAGCGTCTGGCAGCTCCTACGAGCAGTACTTC; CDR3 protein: CASSLASGSSYEQYF
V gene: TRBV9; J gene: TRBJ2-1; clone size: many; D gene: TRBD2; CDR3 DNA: TGTGCCAGCAGCGTAGCAGTTGAGGCTAGCGGGAGTTCCTACAATGAGCAGTTCTTC; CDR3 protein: CASSVAVEASGSSYNEQFF
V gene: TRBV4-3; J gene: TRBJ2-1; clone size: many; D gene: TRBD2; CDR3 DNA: TGCGCCAGCAGTCGACTAGCGAACCGCCTACCCAATGAGCAGTTCTTC; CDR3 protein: CASSRLANRLPNEQFF
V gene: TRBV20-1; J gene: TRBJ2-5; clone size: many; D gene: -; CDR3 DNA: TGCAGTGCCATTGGGGAGACCCAGTACTTC; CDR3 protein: CSAIGETQYF
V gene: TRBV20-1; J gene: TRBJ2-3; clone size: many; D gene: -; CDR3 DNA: TGCAGTGCTAGAGATCTCTATCGGGCCCTCACAGATACGCAGTATTTT; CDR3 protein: CSARDLYRALTDTQYF
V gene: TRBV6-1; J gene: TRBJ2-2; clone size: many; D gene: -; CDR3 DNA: TGTGCCAGCAGGGACCCGAACACCGGGGAGCTGTTTTTT; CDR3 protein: CASRDPNTGELFF
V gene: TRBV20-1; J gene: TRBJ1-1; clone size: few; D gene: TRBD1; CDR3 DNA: TGCAGTGCAAGGGGACAGGGGGTCGTGGGGACTGAAGCTTTCTTT; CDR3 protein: CSARGQGVVGTEAFF
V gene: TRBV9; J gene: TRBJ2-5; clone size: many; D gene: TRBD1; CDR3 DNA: TGTGCCAGCAGCCCCCACGACAGGGATGGGGAGACCCAGTACTTC; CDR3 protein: CASSPHDRDGETQYF
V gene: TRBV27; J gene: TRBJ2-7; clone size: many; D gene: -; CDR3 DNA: TGTGCCAGCAGCTGGGGGGCCCCTCCCTACGAGCAGTACTTC; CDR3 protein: CASSWGAPPYEQYF
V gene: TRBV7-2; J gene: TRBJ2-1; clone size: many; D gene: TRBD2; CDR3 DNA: TGTGCCAGCAGCTTAGGGGCTAGCGGGGGGTTTGGGGAGCAGTTCTTC; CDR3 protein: CASSLGASGGFGEQFF
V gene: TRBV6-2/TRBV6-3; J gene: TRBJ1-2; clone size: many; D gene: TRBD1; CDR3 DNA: TGTGCCAGCAGCTCGGACAGGTCCTTCTATGGCTACACCTTC; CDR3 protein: CASSSDRSFYGYTF
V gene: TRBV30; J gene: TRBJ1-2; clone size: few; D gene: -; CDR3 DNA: TGTGCCTGGAGTGTAGGACTCACCGGTGGCTACACCTTC; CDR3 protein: CAWSVGLTGGYTF
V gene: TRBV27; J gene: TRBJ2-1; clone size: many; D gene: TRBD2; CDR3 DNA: TGTGCCAGCAGACTTAGCGGGTCCCCCTACAATGAGCAGTTCTTC; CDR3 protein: CASRLSGSPYNEQFF
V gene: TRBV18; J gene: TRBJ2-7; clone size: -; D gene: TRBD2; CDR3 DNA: TGTGCCAGCTCACCGTTCCTCTTGGGACTAGCGGGAGAACCCCACGAGCAGTACTTC; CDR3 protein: CASSPFLLGLAGEPHEQYF
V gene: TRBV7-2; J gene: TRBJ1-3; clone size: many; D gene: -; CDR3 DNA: TGTGCCAGCAGCTTGGTACAGGACTCTGGAAACACCATATATTTT; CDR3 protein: CASSLVQDSGNTIYF
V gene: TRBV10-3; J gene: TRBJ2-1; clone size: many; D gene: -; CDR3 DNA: TGTGCCATCAGTGATAAGGGAGCGGACTCCTACAATGAGCAGTTCTTC; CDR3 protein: CAISDKGADSYNEQFF
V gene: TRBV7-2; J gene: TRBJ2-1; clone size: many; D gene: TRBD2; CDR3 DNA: TGTGCCAGCAGCTTAACGGTTCTAGCGGGAGGGCGAAGGCAGTTCTTC; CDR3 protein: CASSLTVLAGGRRQFF
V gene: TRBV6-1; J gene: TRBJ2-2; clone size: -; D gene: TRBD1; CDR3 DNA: TGTGCCAGCAGTCAGACAGGGTTGAACACCGGGGAGCTGTTTTTT; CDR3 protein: CASSQTGLNTGELFF
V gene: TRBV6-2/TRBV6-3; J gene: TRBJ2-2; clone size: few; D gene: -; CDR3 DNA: TGTGCCAGCCGGGACGGGGAGCTGTTTTTT; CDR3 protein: CASRDGELFF
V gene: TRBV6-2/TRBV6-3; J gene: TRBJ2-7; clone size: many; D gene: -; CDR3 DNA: TGTGCCAGCAGTTACTCGAGTGACTACCCCGGGGGCTACGAGCAGTACTTC; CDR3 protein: CASSYSSDYPGGYEQYF
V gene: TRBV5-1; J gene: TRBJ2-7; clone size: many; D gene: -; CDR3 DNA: TGCGCCAGCAGCCCCAGCTCCGGGAGTATTTCCTACGAGCAGTACTTC; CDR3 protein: CASSPSSGSISYEQYF
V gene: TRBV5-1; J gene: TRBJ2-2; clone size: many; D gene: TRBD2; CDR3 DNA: TGCGCCAGCAGCTTGGGGCTAGCGGGAAACACCGGGGAGCTGTTTTTT; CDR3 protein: CASSLGLAGNTGELFF
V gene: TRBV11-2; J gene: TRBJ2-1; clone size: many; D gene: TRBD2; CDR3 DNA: TGTGCCAGCAGCTTAGGAGTAGCGGGAGGGGGTAATGAGCAGTTCTTC; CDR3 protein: CASSLGVAGGGNEQFF
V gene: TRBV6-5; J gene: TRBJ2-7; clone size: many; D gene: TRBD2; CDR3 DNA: TGTGCCAGCAGCCGGGGGGTCGTCTACGAGCAGTACTTC; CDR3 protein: CASSRGVVYEQYF
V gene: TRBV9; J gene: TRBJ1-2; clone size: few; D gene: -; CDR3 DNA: TGTGCCAGCAGCGTCGGCGGAGACTATGGCTACACCTTC; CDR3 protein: CASSVGGDYGYTF
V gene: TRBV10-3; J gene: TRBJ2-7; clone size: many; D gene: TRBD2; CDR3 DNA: TGTGCCATCAGTGGAAAAGCGGGAGTCTCTTACGAGCAGTACTTC; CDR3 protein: CAISGKAGVSYEQYF
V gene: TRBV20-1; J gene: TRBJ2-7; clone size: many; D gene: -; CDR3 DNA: TGCAGTGCTAGCAGGACACAAAACTACGAGCAGTACTTC; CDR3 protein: CSASRTQNYEQYF
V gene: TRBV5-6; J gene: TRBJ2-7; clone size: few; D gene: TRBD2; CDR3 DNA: TGTGCCAGCAGCCCGAGCTTTTTAGCGGGAGGCCTCTCCTACGAGCAGTACTTC; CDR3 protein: CASSPSFLAGGLSYEQYF
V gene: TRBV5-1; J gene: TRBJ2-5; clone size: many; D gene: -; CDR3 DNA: TGCGCCAGCACTCATCAACAGGGCCAAGAGACCCAGTACTTC; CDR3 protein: CASTHQQGQETQYF
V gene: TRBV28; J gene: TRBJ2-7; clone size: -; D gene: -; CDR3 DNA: TGTGCCAGCAGTTTACGGCTAGGGAGCTCCTACGAGCAGTACTTC; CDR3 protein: CASSLRLGSSYEQYF
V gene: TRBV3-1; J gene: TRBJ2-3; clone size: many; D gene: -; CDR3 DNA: TGTGCCAGCAGCCAAGAACCCCCAAGAGGAACGCAGTATTTT; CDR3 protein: CASSQEPPRGTQYF
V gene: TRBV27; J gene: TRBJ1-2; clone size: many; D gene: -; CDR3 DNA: TGTGCCAGCAGTTCCCAACACAGGGTTGGCTACACCTTC; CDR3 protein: CASSSQHRVGYTF
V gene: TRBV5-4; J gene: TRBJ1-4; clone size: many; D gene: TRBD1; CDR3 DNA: TGTGCCAGCAGCTCCCAGACAGGGCCCGAAAAACTGTTTTTT; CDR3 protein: CASSSQTGPEKLFF
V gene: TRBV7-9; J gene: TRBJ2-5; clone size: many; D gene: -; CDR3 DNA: TGTGCCAGCAGCTTACTTCTAACGATTCAAGAGACCCAGTACTTC; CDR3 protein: CASSLLLTIQETQYF
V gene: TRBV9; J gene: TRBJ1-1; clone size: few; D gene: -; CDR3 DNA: TGTGCCAGCAGCGTAAGGAACGAAGACACTCCTACTAGGGGCACTGAAGCTTTCTTT; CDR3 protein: CASSVRNEDTPTRGTEAFF
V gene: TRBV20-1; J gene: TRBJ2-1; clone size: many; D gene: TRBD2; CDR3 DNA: TGCAGTGCTAGCCCAGGGCTGGGCGGCCCTAGCGGGAGGGCCTCCAATGAGCAGTTCTTC; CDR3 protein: CSASPGLGGPSGRASNEQFF
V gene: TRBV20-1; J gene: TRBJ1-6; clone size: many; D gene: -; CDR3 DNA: TGCAGTGCTAGGAGGGGTGGGGCAAATTCACCCCTCCACTTT; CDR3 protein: CSARRGGANSPLHF
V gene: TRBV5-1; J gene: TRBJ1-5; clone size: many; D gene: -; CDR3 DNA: TGCGCCAGCAGGTGGGGGGTTGATCAGCCCCAGCATTTT; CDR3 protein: CASRWGVDQPQHF
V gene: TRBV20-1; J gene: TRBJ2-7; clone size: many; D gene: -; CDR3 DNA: TGCAGTGCTAGATTGGCTCGCGGCCAAACCTACGAGCAGTACTTC; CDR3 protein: CSARLARGQTYEQYF
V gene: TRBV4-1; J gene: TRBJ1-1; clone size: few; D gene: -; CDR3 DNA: TGCGCCAGCAGCCAAGTAAGCAGGGGGAACACTGAAGCTTTCTTT; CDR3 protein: CASSQVSRGNTEAFF
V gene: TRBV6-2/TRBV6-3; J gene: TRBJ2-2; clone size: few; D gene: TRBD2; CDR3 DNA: TGTGCCAGCAGTCCCCCCCGGCTGAGCGGGAGGGCCCCCGGGGAGCTGTTTTTT; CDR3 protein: CASSPPRLSGRAPGELFF
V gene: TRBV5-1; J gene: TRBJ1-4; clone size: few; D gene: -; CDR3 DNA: TGCGCCAGCAGCTTGGGGATTGATACGGGACAAATCATGCCCGGGCGTGAAAAACTGTTTTTT; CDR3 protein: CASSLGIDTGQIMPGREKLFF
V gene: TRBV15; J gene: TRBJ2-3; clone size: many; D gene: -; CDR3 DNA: TGTGCCACCAGCAGGGACTTCACAGATACGCAGTATTTT; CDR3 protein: CATSRDFTDTQYF
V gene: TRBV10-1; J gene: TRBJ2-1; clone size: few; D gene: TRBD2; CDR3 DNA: TGCGCCAGCAGTGATCCCACTAGCGGGATCCATGAGCAGTTCTTC; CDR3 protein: CASSDPTSGIHEQFF
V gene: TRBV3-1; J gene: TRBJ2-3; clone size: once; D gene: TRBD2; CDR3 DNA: TGTGCCAGCAGTCCCCGCGGTAGCGGGAGTTCTAACACAGATACGCAGTATTTT; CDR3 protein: CASSPRGSGSSNTDTQYF
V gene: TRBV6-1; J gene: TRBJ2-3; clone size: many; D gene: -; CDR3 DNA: TGTGCCAGCAGGCGGGGCCCCTTTAGTGGAACAGATACGCAGTATTTT; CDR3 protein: CASRRGPFSGTDTQYF
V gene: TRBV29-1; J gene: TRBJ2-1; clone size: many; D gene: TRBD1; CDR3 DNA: TGCAGCGCCGAGGGGGCTGCGAACAGGGTGGGCTCCTACAATGAGCAGTTCTTC; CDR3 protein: CSAEGAANRVGSYNEQFF